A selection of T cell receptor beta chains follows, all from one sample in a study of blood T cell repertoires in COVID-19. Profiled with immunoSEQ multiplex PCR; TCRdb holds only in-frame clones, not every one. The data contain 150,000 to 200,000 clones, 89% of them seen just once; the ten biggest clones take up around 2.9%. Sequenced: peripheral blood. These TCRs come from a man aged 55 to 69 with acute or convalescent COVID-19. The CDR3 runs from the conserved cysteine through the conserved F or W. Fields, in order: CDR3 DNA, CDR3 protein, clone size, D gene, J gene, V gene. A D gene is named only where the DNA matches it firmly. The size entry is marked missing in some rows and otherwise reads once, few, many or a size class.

DNA: TGTGCCAGCAGTGAAAGCGGTAGCACAGATACGCAGTATTTT; CDR3: CASSESGSTDTQYF; size: NA; D: NA; J: TRBJ2-3; V: TRBV6-4
DNA: TGCGCCAGCAGCTTGTATGCTAGCGGGGGCAACAATGAGCAGTTCTTC; CDR3: CASSLYASGGNNEQFF; size: NA; D: TRBD2; J: TRBJ2-1; V: TRBV5-1
DNA: TGTGCCAGCAGCGCAGGAACCGGACTAGCGGGGGGACCCGAGCAGTACTTC; CDR3: CASSAGTGLAGGPEQYF; size: once; D: NA; J: TRBJ2-7; V: TRBV21-1
DNA: TGTGCCAGCAGCTCACTGCTCAATCAGCCCCAGCATTTT; CDR3: CASSSLLNQPQHF; size: NA; D: NA; J: TRBJ1-5; V: TRBV27
DNA: TGTGCCCGCGCGCTGGGGGGGCGGGGGAACACTGAAGCTTTCTTT; CDR3: CARALGGRGNTEAFF; size: NA; D: NA; J: TRBJ1-1; V: TRBV6-5
DNA: TGTGCCAGCACCCCCGGGACAGGGGGTGGCTACACCTTC; CDR3: CASTPGTGGGYTF; size: NA; D: TRBD1; J: TRBJ1-2; V: TRBV12-3/TRBV12-4
DNA: TGCGCCAGCAGCTTGGTGGGGGGGCTCAACACTGAAGCTTTCTTT; CDR3: CASSLVGGLNTEAFF; size: NA; D: NA; J: TRBJ1-1; V: TRBV5-1
DNA: TGTGCCAGCAGCCCCGGACTAGTAGCTTTCTTT; CDR3: CASSPGLVAFF; size: NA; D: NA; J: TRBJ1-1; V: TRBV3-1/TRBV3-2
DNA: TGTGCCAGCAGCGGACAGGGGGCAATCGGGGAGCTGTTTTTT; CDR3: CASSGQGAIGELFF; size: NA; D: TRBD1; J: TRBJ2-2; V: TRBV9
DNA: TGTGCCAGTAGTACCACTAGCGGGGGGAACACCGGGGAGCTGTTTTTT; CDR3: CASSTTSGGNTGELFF; size: NA; D: TRBD2; J: TRBJ2-2; V: TRBV19
DNA: TGTGCCAGTAGTAGGGAACAGGGACGGGGTGAAAAACTGTTTTTT; CDR3: CASSREQGRGEKLFF; size: NA; D: NA; J: TRBJ1-4; V: TRBV19
DNA: TGCAGTGCTAGTCCGGCTAGCGGGGGGGACTACGAGCAGTACTTC; CDR3: CSASPASGGDYEQYF; size: NA; D: TRBD2; J: TRBJ2-7; V: TRBV20-1
DNA: TGCGCCAGCAGCCCCGGCACCGGGACAGGGACCAGATATGGCTACACCTTC; CDR3: CASSPGTGTGTRYGYTF; size: NA; D: TRBD1; J: TRBJ1-2; V: TRBV5-1
DNA: TGCGCCAGCAGCACACAGAGAAACACCGGGGAGCTGTTTTTT; CDR3: CASSTQRNTGELFF; size: once; D: NA; J: TRBJ2-2; V: TRBV5-1
DNA: TGTGCTAGTGGTTTATTCATGGATACGCAGTATTTT; CDR3: CASGLFMDTQYF; size: NA; D: NA; J: TRBJ2-3; V: TRBV12-5
DNA: TGCGCCAGCAGCCCACAGAGTCCAGATACGCAGTATTTT; CDR3: CASSPQSPDTQYF; size: NA; D: NA; J: TRBJ2-3; V: TRBV5-1
DNA: TGCGCCAGCAGGAAACCGGGACAGCCATACAATGAGCAGTTCTTC; CDR3: CASRKPGQPYNEQFF; size: NA; D: TRBD1; J: TRBJ2-1; V: TRBV5-1
DNA: TGTGCCACCTTCTCAGGGGATGGGGATGAAAAACTGTTTTTT; CDR3: CATFSGDGDEKLFF; size: NA; D: NA; J: TRBJ1-4; V: TRBV6-5
DNA: TGCAGTGCTCAGCGGTCTGGGGGCTACACCTTC; CDR3: CSAQRSGGYTF; size: NA; D: NA; J: TRBJ1-2; V: TRBV20-1
DNA: TGTGCCAGTAATCATGCCGGGGAAGCTTTCTTT; CDR3: CASNHAGEAFF; size: NA; D: NA; J: TRBJ1-1; V: TRBV19
DNA: TGCGCCAGCAGCTTGACAGGGGGGAGAGCAGATACGCAGTATTTT; CDR3: CASSLTGGRADTQYF; size: NA; D: TRBD1; J: TRBJ2-3; V: TRBV5-1
DNA: TGTGCCAGCAGCTTTTGGGACAGGGAAGGGACAGATACGCAGTATTTT; CDR3: CASSFWDREGTDTQYF; size: NA; D: TRBD1; J: TRBJ2-3; V: TRBV11-2
DNA: TGTGCCAGCAGGCTACTAAACAGGGGAAATCAGCCCCAGCATTTT; CDR3: CASRLLNRGNQPQHF; size: NA; D: TRBD1; J: TRBJ1-5; V: TRBV27
DNA: TGCGCCAGCAGCTTGGGGGATGCGGGCACTGAAGCTTTCTTT; CDR3: CASSLGDAGTEAFF; size: NA; D: NA; J: TRBJ1-1; V: TRBV5-1
DNA: TGTGCCAGTAGGCAGGGTCAGCCCCAGCATTTT; CDR3: CASRQGQPQHF; size: NA; D: NA; J: TRBJ1-5; V: TRBV19
DNA: TGTGCCAGCAGTTACTCGAGGGGGGGGAGTACTGAAGCTTTCTTT; CDR3: CASSYSRGGSTEAFF; size: NA; D: NA; J: TRBJ1-1; V: TRBV6-5
DNA: TGTGCCAGCTCTTCGCGGGGCGATGGCTACACCTTC; CDR3: CASSSRGDGYTF; size: NA; D: NA; J: TRBJ1-2; V: TRBV2
DNA: TGTGCCAGCAGCCAAGATGGACCCGGGACTTTCTTT; CDR3: CASSQDGPGTFF; size: NA; D: NA; J: TRBJ1-1; V: TRBV14
DNA: TGCAGCGTTGATGACGGGGGGCATCGCGCTGAAGCTTTCTTT; CDR3: CSVDDGGHRAEAFF; size: NA; D: NA; J: TRBJ1-1; V: TRBV29-1
DNA: TGCAGCGCCGGACACTCCTACGAGCAGTACTTC; CDR3: CSAGHSYEQYF; size: NA; D: NA; J: TRBJ2-7; V: TRBV29-1
DNA: TGTGCCAGCAGCTTAGGGGGGGGACGTAGCCCGGACATTCAGTACTTC; CDR3: CASSLGGGRSPDIQYF; size: NA; D: TRBD2; J: TRBJ2-4; V: TRBV11-3
DNA: TGTGCCAGCAGCCAAGATCTCCCTAGCGGGGGTTTCAGCTCCTACAATGAGCAGTTCTTC; CDR3: CASSQDLPSGGFSSYNEQFF; size: once; D: TRBD2; J: TRBJ2-1; V: TRBV3-1/TRBV3-2
DNA: TGTGCCTGGTACACAGGGGGCGCCGGGACCGGGGAGCTGTTTTTT; CDR3: CAWYTGGAGTGELFF; size: NA; D: TRBD1; J: TRBJ2-2; V: TRBV30
DNA: TGTGCCAGCAGTTACCAGGTCGCGGGGAACTATGGCTACACCTTC; CDR3: CASSYQVAGNYGYTF; size: NA; D: NA; J: TRBJ1-2; V: TRBV6-5
DNA: TGTGCCAGCAGCCCGCGACTAGCGGGGGACCAAGAGACCCAGTACTTC; CDR3: CASSPRLAGDQETQYF; size: NA; D: TRBD2; J: TRBJ2-5; V: TRBV7-9
DNA: TGCGCCAGCAGCTTGACAAACCCCTTCTATGGCTACACCTTC; CDR3: CASSLTNPFYGYTF; size: NA; D: NA; J: TRBJ1-2; V: TRBV5-1
DNA: TGCGCCAGCAGCCAAGTTTCTAGTGGGTGGACAGGGGAGGACTATGGCTACACCTTC; CDR3: CASSQVSSGWTGEDYGYTF; size: once; D: TRBD1; J: TRBJ1-2; V: TRBV4-1
DNA: TGTGCCAGCGGGGAGTTTATGAACACTGAAGCTTTCTTT; CDR3: CASGEFMNTEAFF; size: NA; D: NA; J: TRBJ1-1; V: TRBV27
DNA: TGTGCCAGCAGCCGGGACAGTGCCTCTGGAAACACCATATATTTT; CDR3: CASSRDSASGNTIYF; size: once; D: TRBD1; J: TRBJ1-3; V: TRBV6-6
DNA: TGTGCCAGCAGCTTAGCGCTGGGACAGGGGCGGGAGCAGTACTTC; CDR3: CASSLALGQGREQYF; size: NA; D: TRBD1; J: TRBJ2-7; V: TRBV7-8
DNA: TGTGCCAGCAGAAGGACTGTTAACTATGGCTACACCTTC; CDR3: CASRRTVNYGYTF; size: NA; D: NA; J: TRBJ1-2; V: TRBV6-5
DNA: TGTGCCAGCAGCCTCCGGACAGGAGGAACAGATACGCAGTATTTT; CDR3: CASSLRTGGTDTQYF; size: NA; D: TRBD1; J: TRBJ2-3; V: TRBV9
DNA: TGTGCCACCAGCAGAGAACGACGGAGTAACTATGGCTACACCTTC; CDR3: CATSRERRSNYGYTF; size: few; D: NA; J: TRBJ1-2; V: TRBV15
DNA: TGTGCCAGCAGTGACAGGGGTAGCGGGGCGATCCACTCCTACAATGAGCAGTTCTTC; CDR3: CASSDRGSGAIHSYNEQFF; size: NA; D: TRBD2; J: TRBJ2-1; V: TRBV6-1
DNA: TGTGCCAGCAGCCCCGCCGGGGGCGAGCAGTACTTC; CDR3: CASSPAGGEQYF; size: NA; D: NA; J: TRBJ2-7; V: TRBV11-2
DNA: TGTGCCAGCAGCTTAGTCGACACACCACAGGCTGAAAAACTGTTTTTT; CDR3: CASSLVDTPQAEKLFF; size: NA; D: NA; J: TRBJ1-4; V: TRBV7-9
DNA: TGTGCCAGTAGTATAGCTAGAGAGGTAGATACGCAGTATTTT; CDR3: CASSIAREVDTQYF; size: NA; D: NA; J: TRBJ2-3; V: TRBV19
DNA: TGTGCCAGCAGCTTAAGGACTAGCGGGGGGGACAATGAGCAGTTCTTC; CDR3: CASSLRTSGGDNEQFF; size: NA; D: TRBD2; J: TRBJ2-1; V: TRBV11-2
DNA: TGTGCCAGCAGCTTAGACTCGGAGACCCAGTACTTC; CDR3: CASSLDSETQYF; size: few; D: NA; J: TRBJ2-5; V: TRBV7-2
DNA: TGTGCCAGCAGCTGGATAGGGGGGGCGCGCGGCTACACCTTC; CDR3: CASSWIGGARGYTF; size: NA; D: NA; J: TRBJ1-2; V: TRBV5-6
DNA: TGTGCCAGCAGCCAAGAAGTTCGAGGATCTGGGACCCAGTACTTC; CDR3: CASSQEVRGSGTQYF; size: NA; D: NA; J: TRBJ2-5; V: TRBV14
DNA: TGTGCCAGCAGTTACTCGAGGAGGGAAGATACGCAGTATTTT; CDR3: CASSYSRREDTQYF; size: NA; D: NA; J: TRBJ2-3; V: TRBV6-5
DNA: TGTGCCAGCAGCTTGGGTGCAGGGCCCGATCAGCCCCAGCATTTT; CDR3: CASSLGAGPDQPQHF; size: NA; D: NA; J: TRBJ1-5; V: TRBV5-4
DNA: TGTGCCAGCAGAGGGGAAAGGGATGCGTCCTACGAGCAGTACTTC; CDR3: CASRGERDASYEQYF; size: NA; D: NA; J: TRBJ2-7; V: TRBV5-6
DNA: TGCGCCAGCAGCCAAGACTATAACATTCAGTACTTC; CDR3: CASSQDYNIQYF; size: NA; D: NA; J: TRBJ2-4; V: TRBV4-1
DNA: TGCGCCAGCAGCCAAGAGGGAGGGGCCATGAATCAGCCCCAGCATTTT; CDR3: CASSQEGGAMNQPQHF; size: NA; D: NA; J: TRBJ1-5; V: TRBV4-1
DNA: TGCGCCAGCAGCTTGAAGGGACTAAACAGGGCAAGTGAAGCTTTCTTT; CDR3: CASSLKGLNRASEAFF; size: NA; D: NA; J: TRBJ1-1; V: TRBV5-1
DNA: TGTGCCAGCAGTGAATTCTCGGGGGTTAGTCATGGCTACACCTTC; CDR3: CASSEFSGVSHGYTF; size: NA; D: NA; J: TRBJ1-2; V: TRBV6-4
DNA: TGCAGTGCTAGTGTCAGGCCGAGCTCCTACGAGCAGTACTTC; CDR3: CSASVRPSSYEQYF; size: NA; D: NA; J: TRBJ2-7; V: TRBV20-1